One sample yielded the 18 T cell receptor beta chains listed below, sequenced in a study of cytomegalovirus exposure and HLA in healthy donors. The PCR used 60 Vbeta and 13 Jbeta primers. Method: immunoSEQ multiplex PCR; TCRdb's copy keeps in-frame clones and lacks some. The sample has more than 150,000 clones, more than 85% seen once. The source material was PBMCs. These receptors came from a girl under two years old in good health and CMV-seronegative.

The chain has TRBV7-9 and TRBJ1-6; 8 bases match TRBD1. This CDR3 has 15 amino acids. Trimming took 2 bases from V and 10 from J; bases not matched to a gene: 7. Germline CDR1 is SEHNR and CDR2 is FQNEAQ (reference sequence). As DNA, the CDR3 is TGTGCCAGCAGCTTACAGACAGGGGTACGGTCACCCCTCCACTTT. This gives the protein CASSLQTGVRSPLHF.

The rearrangement links TRBV27 to TRBJ2-7; maybe TRBD2 (6 bases). The CDR3 sequence is 13 residues long. Germline V gives CDR1 MNHEY, CDR2 SMNVEV (reference sequence). Between the trimmed V and J ends, which lost 3 bases and 4 bases, there was a span of 10 bases. The DNA of the CDR3 is TGTGCCAGCAGTTTCTCGGGGAGGTACGAGCAGTACTTC. Its translation: CASSFSGRYEQYF.

The J gene is TRBJ2-7, the V gene TRBV30, with a weak D call TRBD1 (7 bases). This CDR3 region has 17 residues. Germline V gives CDR1 GTSNPN, CDR2 SVGIG (reference sequence). The V end lost 0 bases, the J end lost 1 base, and 19 bases lay between the germline ends. The CDR3 sequence is CAWSVRRNRGGSYEQYF. In nucleotides, the CDR3 is TGTGCCTGGAGTGTACGCCGAAACAGGGGAGGTTCCTACGAGCAGTACTTC. Full variable domain (remainder filled in from reference TRBV30 and TRBJ2-7): SQTIHQWPATLVQPVGSPLSLECTVEGTSNPNLYWYRQAAGRGLQLLFYSVGIGQISSEVPQNLSASRPQDRQFILSSKKLLLSDSGFYLCAWSVRRNRGGSYEQYFGPGTRLTVT.

This sequence joins TRBV9 and TRBJ2-5, with D perhaps TRBD1 (6 bases). This CDR3 spans 15 amino acids. Germline assignment: CDR1 SGDLS and CDR2 YYNGEE. Trimming took 0 bases from V and 3 from J, leaving 12 bases between them. This CDR3 reads CASSVGGHGEETQYF. The DNA of the CDR3 is TGTGCCAGCAGCGTAGGGGGGCATGGGGAAGAGACCCAGTACTTC.

Comments on this clone: The junction and the germline gene differ at one end; a read error may be behind it. The chain is built from TRBV25-1 and TRBJ1-1; 8 nucleotides agree with TRBD1. The CDR3 is made up of 14 amino acids. Germline CDR1 and CDR2: MGHDK and SYGVNS. CDR3 protein: CASSDTGGYTEASF. For the CDR3, the DNA is TGTGCCAGCAGTGATACAGGGGGTTACACTGAAGCTTCCTTT.

In DNA form, the CDR3 reads TGCGCCAGCAGCCAAGATGGAACAGGCTACCCAGATACGCAGTATTTT. This codes for CASSQDGTGYPDTQYF. This chain joins TRBV4-3 and TRBJ2-3, with a tentative D call TRBD1 (5 bases). Trimming stripped 0 bases from V and 4 bases from J, with 14 bases between. Looked up from germline, CDR1 is LGHNA and CDR2 is YSLEER. The CDR3 consists of 16 residues.

The chain recombines TRBV7-9 with TRBJ2-5; 15 bases fit TRBD2. This CDR3 comprises 19 residues. In germline, CDR1 is SEHNR, CDR2 FQNEAQ (reference sequence). V dropped 5 bases and J dropped 2; count of bases not matched to a gene: 12. CDR3: CASSQGLAGGFPLQETQYF. DNA for the CDR3: TGTGCCAGCAGCCAAGGACTAGCGGGGGGGTTCCCGTTGCAAGAGACCCAGTACTTC.

J is TRBJ2-1 and V is TRBV19, with 13 nucleotides matching TRBD2. This CDR3 region has 17 residues. Trimming removed 4 bases from V and 6 bases from J; junction bases left unmatched: 9. Germline lookup yields CDR1 LNHDA and CDR2 SQIVND (reference sequence). CDR3 in amino acids: CASSTFPTSGRRNEQFF. The CDR3 nucleotides are TGTGCCAGTAGTACATTCCCGACTAGCGGGAGGCGCAATGAGCAGTTCTTC.

V usage is TRBV13 and J usage is TRBJ2-2, with 8 positions matching TRBD1. J lost 4 bases, V lost 1 base, and 11 bases had no gene match. This CDR3 comprises 18 residues. Germline V gives CDR1 PRHDT, CDR2 FYEKMQ (reference sequence). CDR3 bases: TGTGCCAGCAGCTTAGCCCCGGGGACAGGCCCCTTCACCGGGGAGCTGTTTTTT. Translation: CASSLAPGTGPFTGELFF.

The V call is TRBV2, the J call TRBJ2-5; 7 nucleotides agree with TRBD1. Looked up from germline, CDR1 is SNHLY and CDR2 is FYNNEI. V lost 3 bases, J lost 4 bases, and 5 bases stayed unmatched. CDR3 size: 14 residues. The CDR3 reads CASSDQGGAETQYF. CDR3 nucleotide sequence: TGTGCCAGCAGTGATCAAGGGGGCGCAGAGACCCAGTACTTC.

This rearrangement joins TRBV27 to TRBJ1-2, with unresolved D. V lost 2 bases and J 1 base, leaving 8 bases between the germline ends. Germline loops: CDR1 MNHEY, CDR2 SMNVEV (reference sequence). The CDR3 runs 14 residues. CDR3 bases: TGTGCCAGCAGTTTAAGAGGGTTTAACTATGGCTACACCTTC. Translated, it gives CASSLRGFNYGYTF.

The chain links TRBV15 to TRBJ2-1; D is perhaps TRBD2 (6 bases). The CDR3 consists of 15 residues. Germline CDR1 is LNHNV and CDR2 is YYDKDF (reference sequence). Trimming removed 5 bases from V and 4 bases from J, with 15 bases in between. The CDR3 loop reads CATSLAGLLYNEQFF. As DNA, the CDR3 is TGTGCCACCAGCCTCGCGGGGCTTCTATACAATGAGCAGTTCTTC. Full variable domain (outside the CDR3, taken from reference TRBV15 and TRBJ2-1): DAMVIQNPRYQVTQFGKPVTLSCSQTLNHNVMYWYQQKSSQAPKLLFHYYDKDFNNEADTPDNFQSRRPNTSFCFLDIRSPGLGDTAMYLCATSLAGLLYNEQFFGPGTRLTVL.

V and J are TRBV19 and TRBJ2-5, with 9 bases aligning to TRBD2. The CDR3 has 15 residues. Germline values: CDR1 LNHDA, CDR2 SQIVND (reference sequence). Trimming at V came to 5 bases and at J to 4 bases, leaving 8 bases not matched to a gene. In DNA form, the CDR3 reads TGTGCCAGTAGTGCCTATAGCGGGGGTCGAGAGACCCAGTACTTC. Translated: CASSAYSGGRETQYF. Together with reference TRBV19 and TRBJ2-5, the CDR3 gives the full variable domain: DGGITQSPKYLFRKEGQNVTLSCEQNLNHDAMYWYRQDPGQGLRLIYYSQIVNDFQKGDIAEGYSVSREKKESFPLTVTSAQKNPTAFYLCASSAYSGGRETQYFGPGTRLLVL.

This sequence joins TRBV5-1 and TRBJ2-1; TRBD2 aligns across 8 bases. The CDR3 contains 13 residues. V was pared by 5 bases and J by 6 bases, with 4 bases of the junction left unmatched. Germline CDR1 and CDR2: SGHRS and YFSETQ. The CDR3 spells CASRPGTSNEQFF. The CDR3 DNA sequence: TGCGCCAGCAGACCCGGGACTAGCAATGAGCAGTTCTTC.

The chain recombines TRBV15 with TRBJ2-1, with 10 bases lining up with TRBD2. CDR1 is LNHNV and CDR2 is YYDKDF in the germline V gene (reference sequence). The CDR3 covers 17 residues. The V gene end was trimmed by 5 bases and the J gene end by 5 bases; junction bases not matched to a gene: 12. The CDR3 region has the DNA TGTGCCACCAGCTCCTCCCCTCCAGCGGGAGGGGACAATGAGCAGTTCTTC. This translates into CATSSSPPAGGDNEQFF.

The V and J genes are TRBV13 and TRBJ2-7; 9 positions match TRBD1. The CDR3 totals 16 residues. The germline gives CDR1 PRHDT, CDR2 FYEKMQ (reference sequence). Germline trimming cut 4 bases from V and 2 bases from J; bases unmatched to any gene: 9. Here the CDR3 DNA reads TGTGCCAGCAGCTCCCGGACAGGGGTCCTAACCTACGAGCAGTACTTC. Translated: CASSSRTGVLTYEQYF.

The chain has TRBV19 and TRBJ2-1; D not resolved. This CDR3 region has 13 residues. The germline V gene has CDR1 LNHDA and CDR2 SQIVND (reference sequence). Trimming shortened V by 3 bases and J by 7 bases, and 10 bases separated the two germline ends. The CDR3, as DNA: TGTGCCAGTAGTATCGGCAGGCCGAATGAGCAGTTCTTC. Amino acid sequence: CASSIGRPNEQFF.

The chain joins TRBV19 to TRBJ2-1, with D hard to call. V was shortened by 4 bases and J by 6 bases, with 7 bases between the two germline ends. Per the germline V gene, CDR1 is LNHDA and CDR2 is SQIVND (reference sequence). The CDR3 runs to 12 residues. CDR3 DNA: TGTGCCAGTAGTAGTAAGCGCAATGAGCAGTTCTTC. It is translated as CASSSKRNEQFF. The full variable domain, with the rest looked up from reference TRBV19 and TRBJ2-1, is DGGITQSPKYLFRKEGQNVTLSCEQNLNHDAMYWYRQDPGQGLRLIYYSQIVNDFQKGDIAEGYSVSREKKESFPLTVTSAQKNPTAFYLCASSSKRNEQFFGPGTRLTVL.